The entry that follows covers one TCR beta chain sequence. Antigen specificity is unknown. Donors likely had unrecorded immune exposures despite being nominally healthy when sampled. With 0 bases removed from V and 8 bases from J, the gap between germline ends came to 13 bases. This CDR3 has 15 amino acids. Germline loops: CDR1 MNHNY, CDR2 SVGAGI (reference sequence). This record comes from a study of cytomegalovirus exposure and HLA in healthy donors. Study results and caveats: Previous analysis showed most TCR beta V segments were productive about 90% or about 30% of the time. A later analysis associated some 18,000 TCR beta sequences with HLA alleles at a 0.05 false discovery rate. A later analysis reportedly found fewer N-insertions in an Asian-associated ancestry cluster than the roughly 670-donor mean.

It was with 60 Vbeta and 13 Jbeta primers that the PCR ran. Repertoires were generated with immunoSEQ multiplex PCR, while TCRdb's copy carries only in-frame clones and drops some. The sample carries over 45,000 clones, approximately 80% recorded once. This TCR was recovered from a young man in good health and CMV-seronegative. The sequenced sample consisted of PBMCs. The rearrangement links TRBV6-6 to TRBJ2-2, with a weak D call TRBD1 (5 bases). The CDR3 spells CASSYSGRVGGELFF. CDR3 bases: TGTGCCAGCAGTTACTCAGGCAGGGTCGGAGGGGAGCTGTTTTTT.